These T cell receptor beta chains were read from a single sample in a study of T-cell memory formation after mild COVID-19. TCRdb reprocessed the 5' RACE reads with MiXCR, giving one entry per CDR3 protein. The repertoire holds under 550,000 distinct CDR3 sequences, with about a sixth as singletons. Sequencing used PBMCs or a T cell subset sorted from them (not recorded which). The receptors were sampled from a man between 18 and 35 years old who had mild COVID-19 (a few samples of this study predate the infection). Cell type and time point are not known. The CDR3 runs from the conserved cysteine through the conserved F or W. D genes are given only for firm matches. Not all rows give a size; the values are once, few, many and, for expanded clones, a class.

d_gene	v_gene	j_gene	abundance	len	CDR3nt	CDR3aa
.	TRBV5-1	TRBJ1-6	.	16	TGCGCCAGCAGCTTGGCGGGGGGCAGGGAGGTCTCACCCCTCCACTTT	CASSLAGGREVSPLHF
.	TRBV7-3	TRBJ2-2	few	16	TGTGCCAGCAGCCCCTTCGGGGAGCTGAACACCGGGGAGCTGTTTTTT	CASSPFGELNTGELFF
.	TRBV11-2	TRBJ2-3	few	16	TGTGCCAGCAGCTCAATACAGGATGGTTTTAGGGATACGCAGTATTTT	CASSSIQDGFRDTQYF
TRBD1	TRBV11-2	TRBJ1-4	.	16	TGTGCCAGCAGCTTAGTGACAGGGAGAATTAATGAAAAACTGTTTTTT	CASSLVTGRINEKLFF
.	TRBV5-6	TRBJ1-5	many	15	TGTGCCAGCAGCTCGTGGAGTTTTTGGAATCAGCCCCAGCATTTT	CASSSWSFWNQPQHF
.	TRBV30	TRBJ1-2	.	13	TGTGCCTGGAGTACAGTGACAGGCTATGGCTACACCTTC	CAWSTVTGYGYTF
.	TRBV12-3/TRBV12-4	TRBJ1-2	many	14	TGTGCCAGCAGTCCAGGGGAGGGACTCTATGGCTACACCTTC	CASSPGEGLYGYTF
.	TRBV13	TRBJ2-7	.	14	TGTGCCAGCAGCACCCGCCCAGCCAGGGGAGAGCAGTACTTC	CASSTRPARGEQYF
.	TRBV12-3/TRBV12-4	TRBJ1-2	.	12	TGTGCCAGCAGTTTAGCAAGGGAGGGCTACACCTTC	CASSLAREGYTF
TRBD1	TRBV27	TRBJ1-1	.	16	TGTGCCAGCAGTTCCAGCCAGGGGGCCAGGGGGACTGAAGCTTTCTTT	CASSSSQGARGTEAFF
TRBD1	TRBV24-1	TRBJ2-3	few	13	TGTGCCACTAAGACAGGGGGCGGAGATACGCAGTATTTT	CATKTGGGDTQYF
.	TRBV11-3	TRBJ2-1	few	12	TGTGCCAGCAGCTTTACCAACAATGAGCAGTTCTTC	CASSFTNNEQFF
.	TRBV5-1	TRBJ2-5	many	15	TGCGCCAGCAGCTTGGGCTCCGGCAGGGAAGAGACCCAGTACTTC	CASSLGSGREETQYF
.	TRBV7-9	TRBJ1-2	.	14	TGTGCCAGCAGCTTAGGAAACGGGAACTATGGCTACACCTTC	CASSLGNGNYGYTF
.	TRBV27	TRBJ1-5	.	15	TGTGCCAGCAGGACATTCGGGAGGGTGGGCCAGCCCCAGCATTTT	CASRTFGRVGQPQHF
TRBD1	TRBV7-2	TRBJ1-5	few	16	TGTGCCAGCAGCTTAGACCACACAGGGGTGGGACAGCCCCAGCATTTT	CASSLDHTGVGQPQHF
.	TRBV9	TRBJ2-1	.	13	TGTGCCAGCAGCGGGCAGATCTACAATGAGCAGTTCTTC	CASSGQIYNEQFF
.	TRBV7-6	TRBJ2-1	.	15	TGTGCCAGCAGCTTAGAAGGGTGGGCATACAATGAGCAGTTCTTC	CASSLEGWAYNEQFF
.	TRBV20-1	TRBJ1-5	few	15	TGCAGTGCCGCCGTAGCCAGGGAAGGTGGTCAGCCCCAGCATTTT	CSAAVAREGGQPQHF
TRBD1	TRBV5-1	TRBJ2-3	few	15	TGCGCCAGCAGCTGGGGGGGACAGGGAGTAGATACGCAGTATTTT	CASSWGGQGVDTQYF
.	TRBV9	TRBJ1-3	.	16	TGTGCCAGCAGCGTAGCGGACAGACAGTCTGGAAACACCATATATTTT	CASSVADRQSGNTIYF
.	TRBV12-3/TRBV12-4	TRBJ2-4	few	15	TGTGCCAGCAGTCTCGCCTCGTCCCGGTTAAGCATTCAGTACTTC	CASSLASSRLSIQYF
.	TRBV7-3	TRBJ2-2	.	15	TGTGCCAGCAGCTCCTTAGGGCAGGACACCGGGGAGCTGTTTTTT	CASSSLGQDTGELFF
TRBD2	TRBV4-3	TRBJ2-3	few	19	TGCGCCAGCAGCCAAGATTGGGTGCGGGGGGGCCGTATAACAGATACGCAGTATTTT	CASSQDWVRGGRITDTQYF
.	TRBV7-9	TRBJ1-1	.	15	TGTGCCAGCAGTCAATGGGCCCGTGGGGCCACTGAAGCTTTCTTT	CASSQWARGATEAFF
.	TRBV7-2	TRBJ2-3	.	16	TGTGCCAGCAGCTTAGCGCTACGCCGGGGCACAGATACGCAGTATTTT	CASSLALRRGTDTQYF
TRBD2	TRBV10-3	TRBJ2-1	many	15	TGTGCCATCAGCAAAATGGCGGGGGGGCTCAATGAGCAGTTCTTC	CAISKMAGGLNEQFF
.	TRBV2	TRBJ1-5	.	12	TGTGCCAGCAGAGGTCAAATCGGGCCCCAGCATTTT	CASRGQIGPQHF
TRBD1	TRBV10-3	TRBJ1-2	.	11	TGTGCCATCAGTCTGGACAGGGATCCCCTCTTC	CAISLDRDPLF
.	TRBV2	TRBJ2-3	few	13	TGTGCCAGCAGGGGACTCTCCACAGATACGCAGTATTTT	CASRGLSTDTQYF
.	TRBV19	TRBJ1-1	.	13	TGTGCCAGTAAGGTTAGACTGCTTCCTGAAGCTTTCTTT	CASKVRLLPEAFF
.	TRBV7-2	TRBJ2-5	.	15	TGTGCCAGCAGCTTCATGCCTGGCGGGGAAGAGACCCAGTACTTC	CASSFMPGGEETQYF
.	TRBV5-1	TRBJ1-1	.	16	TGCGCCAGCAGCCGAGGGTGGTCTCAGTTGGACACTGAAGCTTTCTTT	CASSRGWSQLDTEAFF
.	TRBV11-2	TRBJ1-1	many	13	TGTGCCAGCAGCTTCAAGGGGCGGGTTGAAGCTTTCTTT	CASSFKGRVEAFF
.	TRBV24-1	TRBJ1-5	.	12	TGTGCCACCAGTGACAGTGATCAGCCCCAGCATTTT	CATSDSDQPQHF
TRBD1	TRBV7-6	TRBJ2-1	.	15	TGTGCCAGCAGTAACCGGGACAGACTTTACAATGAGCAGTTCTTC	CASSNRDRLYNEQFF
TRBD1	TRBV5-1	TRBJ2-5	.	15	TGCGCCAGCAGCCCGGGACAGGGGGTCCAAGAGACCCAGTACTTC	CASSPGQGVQETQYF
.	TRBV11-1	TRBJ1-1	few	15	TGTGCCAGCAGCTTAGAGGACAGCTTGAACACTGAAGCTTTCTTT	CASSLEDSLNTEAFF
.	TRBV7-2	TRBJ1-1	few	13	TGTGCCAGCAGCTTAGACCCAGTTGGGAGCGCTTTCTTT	CASSLDPVGSAFF
.	TRBV5-1	TRBJ2-3	few	14	TGCGCCAGCAGCTTGATCGGACGCGGAGATACGCAGTATTTT	CASSLIGRGDTQYF
TRBD1	TRBV20-1	TRBJ1-5	.	12	TGCAGTGCCAGGGTAGGGGGCCAGCCCCAGCATTTT	CSARVGGQPQHF
.	TRBV20-1	TRBJ2-5	.	14	TGCAGTGCCACCCACCCCGGGTACCAAGAGACCCAGTACTTC	CSATHPGYQETQYF
.	TRBV7-9	TRBJ2-3	many	14	TGTGCCAGCAGGAGCAGGGGACCTACAGATACGCAGTATTTT	CASRSRGPTDTQYF
.	TRBV5-1	TRBJ2-5	.	13	TGCGCCAGCAGTGCGGCCAACCAAGAGACCCAGTACTTC	CASSAANQETQYF
.	TRBV7-9	TRBJ2-5	.	15	TGTGCCAGCAGCCAATCTCCTCAGGTCGGAGAGACCCAGTACTTC	CASSQSPQVGETQYF
.	TRBV7-2	TRBJ2-4	.	16	TGTGCCAGCAGCGACCGGGGGCTCCGAGGCAAAAACATTCAGTACTTC	CASSDRGLRGKNIQYF
.	TRBV7-8	TRBJ2-3	many	15	TGTGCCAGCAGCTTAGTGCTCAGTAGCACAGATACGCAGTATTTT	CASSLVLSSTDTQYF
.	TRBV10-3	TRBJ2-5	.	14	TGTGCCATCAGGATGGACAGCTCGGGAGAGACCCAGTACTTC	CAIRMDSSGETQYF
TRBD1	TRBV20-1	TRBJ1-5	few	13	TGCAGTGCTACCGGGACAGTGAATCAGCCCCAGCATTTT	CSATGTVNQPQHF
.	TRBV11-2	TRBJ1-1	few	12	TGTGCCAGCAGCTTTTCATACACTGAAGCTTTCTTT	CASSFSYTEAFF
.	TRBV3-1	TRBJ2-5	few	13	TGTGCCAGCAGCCTACTAGATCGGGAGACCCAGTACTTC	CASSLLDRETQYF
.	TRBV9	TRBJ1-6	.	16	TGTGCCAGCAGCGCGGGGGGGGACCCGGGCATTTCAACCCTCCACTTT	CASSAGGDPGISTLHF
.	TRBV11-2	TRBJ2-7	.	14	TGTGCCAGCAGCCAGGTTGCCAGTAGATACGAGCAGTACTTC	CASSQVASRYEQYF
TRBD2	TRBV10-3	TRBJ2-3	few	15	TGTGCCATCCCCCAGGTCGGGGGGGTTAAAGATACGCAGTATTTT	CAIPQVGGVKDTQYF
.	TRBV9	TRBJ2-2	.	16	TGTGCCAGCAGCGTAGCAAGGGGAATGAACACCGGGGAGCTGTTTTTT	CASSVARGMNTGELFF